The TCR beta chain described here comes from a study of blood T cell repertoires in COVID-19 (dated by TCRdb to the early 2020s). Turning to the overall study: Collaborator samples came from the United States, Italy and Spain and covered acute and convalescent phases of COVID-19. The prospective study material was composed of cDNA or gDNA derived from T cells, B-cell-depleted T cells, or PBMCs. Subjects who had been exposed to COVID-19, were actively infected with it, or had recovered from it provided the deeply sampled blood TCRbeta repertoires that made up the dataset. The repertoires were released in a freely available public database intended as a resource for research on the immune response to SARS-CoV-2. The samples were drawn from the first 160 participants of the ongoing ImmuneRACE study and from 950 to 1,500 subjects provided by 6 global collaborators. Sample metadata almost always included a de-identified subject ID, COVID-19 status, age in years and sex. Where available, HLA class I and class II types were obtained from metadata supplied by the sample provider rather than from assay-based typing.

This clone was seen a few times. This clone's antigen is unknown. No base qualities exist here, and no much larger clone lies one base off it. Findings and caveats that apply to the study as a whole: Clinical and demographic metadata were provided uncurated, with the amount varying by source and participant.

The immunoSEQ Assay, a bias-controlled multiplex PCR, was used to amplify TCRbeta CDR3 regions from genomic DNA. As for the original processing: Nucleated cell counts per sample were estimated from amplification of reference gene primers within the assay. To quantify the absolute abundance of each unique TCRbeta CDR3 rearrangement, sequence reads were collapsed and filtered. Productive Simpson clonality was computed per sample as the square root of Simpson's diversity index over productive rearrangements. TCRdb mirrors the immuneACCESS table, restricted to in-frame sequences. Some clones are absent from its copies; in checked studies, under half trace to an unresolved V gene, and the reason for the others is unknown. That table gives V, J and clone size, and the DNA gave D and trimming. For this sample there are around 80,000 clones; approximately 80% appear just once. 10% to 15% of the sample is held by the ten biggest clonotypes.

CDR1 and CDR2, looked up from the germline V gene, are WSHSY and SAAADI. Taken from cysteine to phenylalanine, the CDR3 has 12 residues. CDR3 DNA is the only sequence kept; it has 36 bases, read in frame from the first base. V is cut by 5 bases and J by 1 base, and the space between the germline ends is 6 bases. In Seattle, one collaborating source enrolled patients while the infection was active and tracked those patients longitudinally over the course of disease. Each collaborating institution followed its own protocols to collect whole blood in K2EDTA tubes. For TCRbeta analysis, collaborators shipped samples as frozen whole blood, isolated PBMCs, or DNA extracted from either of those sample types.

Input material: peripheral blood. The TCR sequence derives from a middle-aged man with COVID-19, enrolled during active disease. The sequence is built from TRBV10-2 and TRBJ2-7, with the D gene uncertain. The DNA sequence is as follows: TGCGCCAGCAGTCCACAGTCCTACGAGCAGTACTTC. Its coded protein is CASSPQSYEQYF.